These 7 T cell receptor beta chains came from one sample sequenced in a study of blood T cell repertoires in COVID-19. Data came from immunoSEQ multiplex PCR; TCRdb stores just in-frame clones and leaves some out. The sample includes roughly 42,000 clones, roughly nine tenths of them seen just once. The sequenced sample consisted of peripheral blood. The receptors come from a man aged 50 or older with COVID-19, enrolled during active disease.

This chain uses TRBV28 with TRBJ2-1, with TRBD2 as a possible D gene (6 bases). The CDR3 spans 13 residues. V lost 4 bases, J lost 3 bases, and 7 bases lay in between. The germline CDR1 and CDR2 sequences are MDHEN and SYDVKM. DNA for the CDR3: TGTGCCAGCAGTTCGACTAGCTACAATGAGCAGTTCTTC. Translated: CASSSTSYNEQFF. Together with reference TRBV28 and TRBJ2-1, the CDR3 gives the full variable domain: DVKVTQSSRYLVKRTGEKVFLECVQDMDHENMFWYRQDPGLGLRLIYFSYDVKMKEKGDIPEGYSVSREKKERFSLILESASTNQTSMYLCASSSTSYNEQFFGPGTRLTVL.

This rearrangement joins TRBV11-2 to TRBJ2-3; tentatively, D is TRBD1 (6 bases). This CDR3 has 15 residues. Germline CDR1 is SGHAT and CDR2 is FQNNGV. V was pared by 5 bases and J by 1 base, with 13 bases between. CDR3: CASSPRAGGTDTQYF. DNA of the CDR3: TGTGCCAGCAGCCCCCGGGCAGGGGGCACAGATACGCAGTATTTT.

The chain is built from TRBV11-2 and TRBJ2-2; D not certain. CDR1 and CDR2 (germline): SGHAT, FQNNGV. V gave up 6 bases and J gave up 1 base, with 18 bases separating them. This CDR3 region has 17 residues. In nucleotides, the CDR3 is TGTGCCAGCAGGGTCCCGGCCTATCGGAGGAACACCGGGGAGCTGTTTTTT. It yields the protein CASRVPAYRRNTGELFF.

This chain links TRBV11-2 with TRBJ2-1; D perhaps matches TRBD2 (6 bases). Germline CDR1 reads SGHAT; CDR2 reads FQNNGV. V gave up 1 base and J gave up 2 bases, with 6 bases separating them. The CDR3 loop spans 14 amino acids. CDR3 residues: CASSLGLAYNEQFF. The CDR3 DNA is TGTGCCAGCAGCTTAGGACTAGCCTACAATGAGCAGTTCTTC.

The CDR3 coding sequence is TGTGCCAGCAGCTCTCCGGGACTAGCCGTGAAGGAGTACTTC. Residues: CASSSPGLAVKEYF. This rearrangement joins TRBV5-6 to TRBJ2-5; 9 bases agree with TRBD2. The CDR3 totals 14 residues. Looked up from germline, CDR1 is SGHDT and CDR2 is YYEEEE. The V gene end was trimmed by 3 bases and the J gene end by 12 bases; junction bases not matched to a gene: 12.

The chain employs TRBV6-1 and TRBJ2-6, with D perhaps TRBD2 (7 bases). CDR1 and CDR2 from the germline V gene are MNHNS and SASEGT. V lost 3 bases and J 0 bases, leaving 21 bases between the germline ends. CDR3 length: 20 residues. Here the CDR3 DNA reads TGTGCCAGCAGTGAGCAAGTGAGGGGGGGCAAGATCTCTGGGGCCAACGTCCTGACTTTC. Translated, it gives CASSEQVRGGKISGANVLTF.

V and J are TRBV5-6 and TRBJ2-3, with a possible D match to TRBD1 (5 bases). The CDR3 is 14 amino acids. Germline V gene data show CDR1 as SGHDT and CDR2 as YYEEEE. V was pared by 1 base and J by 1 base, with 7 bases between. The CDR3 loop is CASSLKGGTDTQYF. The CDR3 coding sequence is TGTGCCAGCAGCTTGAAAGGGGGCACAGATACGCAGTATTTT.